The clone carrying this T cell receptor (beta chain) was found a few times. What it binds is not known. The data derive from a study of T-cell memory formation after mild COVID-19. Constant-segment-primed 5'RACE gave TCR alpha and TCR beta cDNA libraries with sample barcodes and UMIs. Each CDR3 protein is one row after TCRdb ran MiXCR on the 5' RACE reads. The sample has around 300,000 distinct CDR3 sequences; around 15% are singletons. Findings of the study overall: Memory from before infection featured some responding clones, which suggests cross-reactive memory joined.

The CDR3 is 14 amino acids. Trimming took 3 bases from V and 4 from J, leaving 13 bases between them. The sequenced sample was PBMCs or a T cell subset sorted from them (not recorded which). The sequence came from a young man who had mild COVID-19 (a few samples of this study predate the infection). Cell type and time point are not known. This sequence joins TRBV12-3 or TRBV12-4 and TRBJ2-7; D possibly corresponds to TRBD1 (5 bases). The CDR3 spells CASSFQGVVYEQYF. In nucleotides, the CDR3 is TGTGCCAGCAGTTTCCAGGGTGTAGTATACGAGCAGTACTTC.